This T cell receptor (beta chain) was observed in a study of cytomegalovirus exposure and HLA in healthy donors. The donors were healthy bone marrow donors. The PCR used 60 Vbeta and 13 Jbeta primers. TCRdb's table, derived via immunoSEQ multiplex PCR, lists solely in-frame clones and lacks some. Found here are 200,000 to 250,000 clones, over 65% of them singletons; the top ten hold roughly 2.6%. For this clone: Its cognate antigen is unknown.

Whole-study findings and limits: Common viral pathogens were later found to be apparently linked to several of the most significant clusters.

Germline assignment: CDR1 SGHAT and CDR2 FQDESV (reference sequence). The CDR3 contains 14 residues. Trimming took 1 base from V and 1 from J, leaving 4 bases between them. This chain connects TRBV11-1 to TRBJ2-2; D unclear. Material for sequencing was PBMCs. The clonotype comes from a woman in her sixties in good health and CMV-seropositive. The CDR3 DNA reads TGTGCCAGCAGCTTAGGACAGAACACCGGGGAGCTGTTTTTT. It is translated as CASSLGQNTGELFF.